Below, 23 T cell receptor beta chains from the same sample are listed, as sequenced in a study of control samples from healthy donors and cancer patients. Measured with immunoSEQ multiplex PCR; TCRdb has only the in-frame clones, and not every one. The sample includes about 130,000 clones, around 93% of them seen just once. Sequencing was performed on blood. These receptors were obtained from a woman between 50 and 59 years old in good health.

The J gene is TRBJ2-7, the V gene TRBV28; 7 bases align to TRBD2. Trimming took 3 bases from V and 6 from J; bases not matched to a gene: 5. The CDR3 is 13 amino acids. CDR1 and CDR2 from the germline V gene are MDHEN and SYDVKM. The CDR3 DNA reads TGTGCCAGCAGTTTGGGCTCGGGGGGCGAGCAGTACTTC. It encodes CASSLGSGGEQYF.

DNA for the CDR3: TGTGCCATCAGCCAGGGACAGGACACTGAAGCTTTCTTT. Its translation is CAISQGQDTEAFF. The chain joins TRBV10-3 to TRBJ1-1; 8 nucleotides match TRBD1. The V and J ends lost 6 bases and 3 bases, in that order; junction bases with no gene match: 3. The CDR3 runs to 13 residues. The germline V gene has CDR1 ENHRY and CDR2 SYGVKD.

The chain couples TRBV3-1 (or the pseudogene TRBV3-2) to TRBJ2-3, with 12 bases fitting TRBD2. Germline trimming cut 4 bases from V and 0 bases from J; bases unmatched to any gene: 5. The length of the CDR3 is 17 residues. The germline gives CDR1 LGHDT, CDR2 YNNKEL (reference sequence). The CDR3 DNA is TGTGCCAGCAGCCGACTAGCGGGAGCGGGGAGCACAGATACGCAGTATTTT. Translated: CASSRLAGAGSTDTQYF.

This clone was seen just once. V and J are TRBV5-1 and TRBJ2-7; 8 bases agree with TRBD2. With V trimmed by 4 bases and J by 3 bases, 3 bases remained unmatched. Germline CDR1 reads SGHRS; CDR2 reads YFSETQ. This CDR3 has 13 residues. The CDR3 nucleotides read TGCGCCAGCAGCGGGGGACTAGGCTACGAGCAGTACTTC. Encoded protein: CASSGGLGYEQYF. The full variable domain, its missing parts supplied by reference TRBV5-1 and TRBJ2-7, is KAGVTQTPRYLIKTRGQQVTLSCSPISGHRSVSWYQQTPGQGLQFLFEYFSETQRNKGNFPGRFSGRQFSNSRSEMNVSTLELGDSALYLCASSGGLGYEQYFGPGTRLTVT.

The chain couples TRBV24-1 to TRBJ2-3; tentatively, D is TRBD1 (7 bases). CDR3 size: 15 residues. CDR1 and CDR2 (germline): KGHDR, SFDVKD. V was clipped by 4 bases and J by 9 bases, with 19 bases between them. The CDR3 bases are TGTGCCACCAGTGACCGCTTCTCCCCAGGGGGGACGCAGTATTTT. It specifies CATSDRFSPGGTQYF.

This clone was seen a single time. V gene TRBV18 combines with J gene TRBJ2-2; perhaps TRBD1 as D (5 bases). Germline V gene sequence: CDR1 KGHSH, CDR2 LQKENI. Trimming pared 2 bases from V and 0 bases from J, leaving 7 bases between. This CDR3 region has 15 residues. CDR3 amino acids: CASSPGATNTGELFF. CDR3 DNA: TGTGCCAGCTCACCAGGGGCTACGAACACCGGGGAGCTGTTTTTT.

This clone was seen once. This chain connects TRBV19 to TRBJ1-5; D may be TRBD1 (6 bases). The ends were cut back, 0 bases at V and 5 bases at J, with 8 bases in the middle. Germline V gene data show CDR1 as LNHDA and CDR2 as SQIVND (reference sequence). The length of the CDR3 is 14 residues. The CDR3 DNA sequence: TGTGCCAGTAGTATAGACAGGGGATATCAGCCCCAGCATTTT. This encodes CASSIDRGYQPQHF.

The CDR3 here is CASSRQTSSYGYTF. The CDR3 DNA sequence: TGTGCCAGTAGCCGTCAGACATCCAGCTATGGCTACACCTTC. This chain links TRBV19 with TRBJ1-2, with no clear D. With 6 bases removed from V and 4 bases from J, the gap between germline ends came to 15 bases. Germline values: CDR1 LNHDA, CDR2 SQIVND (reference sequence). The CDR3 loop spans 14 amino acids.

V usage is TRBV19 and J usage is TRBJ1-5; possible D gene TRBD1, 5 bases. Germline lookup yields CDR1 LNHDA and CDR2 SQIVND (reference sequence). The CDR3 totals 15 residues. The V end was cut by 5 bases, the J end by 0 bases, with 11 bases between. CDR3 sequence reads: CASSGWGVSNQPQHF. In DNA form, the CDR3 reads TGTGCCAGTAGTGGGTGGGGGGTTAGCAATCAGCCCCAGCATTTT. The full variable domain, completed using reference TRBV19 and TRBJ1-5, is DGGITQSPKYLFRKEGQNVTLSCEQNLNHDAMYWYRQDPGQGLRLIYYSQIVNDFQKGDIAEGYSVSREKKESFPLTVTSAQKNPTAFYLCASSGWGVSNQPQHFGDGTRLSIL.

This chain connects TRBV14 to TRBJ2-1, with 7 positions matching TRBD1. Trimming cost V 3 bases and J 7 bases; bases outside gene matches: 18. Germline-derived CDR1 and CDR2 are SGHDN and FVKESK. CDR3 length: 18 amino acids. Here the CDR3 reads CASSHRKPGQILLNEQFF. The CDR3 nucleotides read TGTGCCAGCAGCCACAGAAAACCGGGACAGATTCTTTTAAATGAGCAGTTCTTC.

Here the CDR3 DNA reads TGTGCCAGCAGTGACGTCGGGAGCCTCTATGGCTACACCTTC. It encodes CASSDVGSLYGYTF. The chain links TRBV2 to TRBJ1-2; D call uncertain. Germline CDR1 reads SNHLY; CDR2 reads FYNNEI. V was pared by 3 bases and J by 4 bases, with 12 bases between. The CDR3 extends over 14 amino acids.

The chain combines TRBV27 with TRBJ1-2; 9 bases match TRBD1. Losses at the gene ends were 3 bases for V and 2 bases for J; bases not matched to a gene: 1. Germline V lookup: CDR1 MNHEY, CDR2 SMNVEV (reference sequence). This CDR3 region has 14 residues. The CDR3 is CASSLGTGNYGYTF. In DNA form, the CDR3 reads TGTGCCAGCAGTTTGGGGACAGGGAACTATGGCTACACCTTC.

V and J are TRBV4-2 and TRBJ2-1; 9 positions agree with TRBD1. V trimming: 0 bases; J trimming: 6 bases; junction bases outside the gene matches: 3. This CDR3 has 15 residues. Germline assignment: CDR1 LGHNA and CDR2 YNFKEQ. CDR3 in amino acids: CASSQERTGVNEQFF. The CDR3 nucleotides are TGTGCCAGCAGCCAAGAGAGGACAGGGGTCAATGAGCAGTTCTTC.

The V gene is TRBV6-5, the J gene TRBJ1-4; D perhaps matches TRBD1 (5 bases). Trimming removed 6 bases at V and 8 bases at J, with 16 bases between. Germline lookup yields CDR1 MNHEY and CDR2 SVGAGI. There are 14 residues in the CDR3. For the CDR3, the DNA is TGTGCCAGCAGGACCGGGGGTCAGCTGGAAAAACTGTTTTTT. Translating gives CASRTGGQLEKLFF.

The chain uses TRBV10-3 and TRBJ1-1; 10 nucleotides align to TRBD1. V lost 0 bases and J lost 10; bases outside the gene matches: 14. Germline lookup yields CDR1 ENHRY and CDR2 SYGVKD. This CDR3 has 17 amino acids. The CDR3 DNA reads TGTGCCATCAGTGAGTCTAAACCCGGGACAGGGGTTTCTGGAGCTTTCTTT. This translates into CAISESKPGTGVSGAFF.

This sequence joins TRBV5-1 and TRBJ1-1; 10 nucleotides line up with TRBD1. The germline V gene encodes CDR1 SGHRS and CDR2 YFSETQ. Unmatched junction bases numbered 6, after V lost 4 bases and J lost 0 bases. The CDR3 extends over 16 amino acids. Here the CDR3 reads CASSLRTGGLNTEAFF. In nucleotides, the CDR3 is TGCGCCAGCAGCCTACGGACAGGGGGACTGAACACTGAAGCTTTCTTT.

The CDR3 loop reads CASSFVSWNEQFF. The CDR3 nucleotides are TGTGCCAGCAGTTTTGTCAGCTGGAATGAGCAGTTCTTC. The rearrangement uses TRBV6-5 and TRBJ2-1; D is uncertain. The germline gives CDR1 MNHEY, CDR2 SVGAGI. The V end lost 4 bases, the J end lost 7 bases, and 11 bases lay between the germline ends. The CDR3 is 13 residues long.

J is TRBJ1-4 and V is TRBV19; D gene uncertain. Germline V CDR1 and CDR2: LNHDA, SQIVND (reference sequence). The V end was cut by 6 bases, the J end by 1 base, with 15 bases between. The CDR3 spans 16 residues. CDR3 sequence reads: CASRTTSEVTNEKLFF. In nucleotides, the CDR3 is TGTGCCAGTAGGACCACCTCCGAGGTAACTAATGAAAAACTGTTTTTT.

V usage is TRBV9 and J usage is TRBJ1-4; D gene ambiguous. The CDR3 sequence is 14 residues long. Trimming removed 4 bases at V and 1 base at J, with 8 bases between. The germline CDR1 and CDR2 sequences are SGDLS and YYNGEE. CDR3 sequence reads: CASSPSRTNEKLFF. CDR3 bases: TGTGCCAGCAGCCCGTCTAGAACTAATGAAAAACTGTTTTTT.

This clone appeared a single time. This chain connects TRBV7-8 to TRBJ2-1; 8 bases match TRBD2. Germline CDR1 SGHVS, CDR2 FQNEAQ. The CDR3 is 14 amino acids. The V gene end was trimmed by 2 bases and the J gene end by 8 bases; junction bases not matched to a gene: 5. The CDR3, as DNA: TGTGCCAGCAGCTTACAGCGGGAGAGCGATGAGCAGTTCTTC. As protein: CASSLQRESDEQFF.

The chain couples TRBV7-2 to TRBJ1-1; TRBD1 is a possible D gene (6 bases). Germline loops: CDR1 SGHTA, CDR2 FQGNSA. The CDR3 totals 13 residues. V shed 2 bases and J shed 5 bases, with 9 bases lying between them. The CDR3 DNA reads TGTGCCAGCAGCTTACGGGGGCGAACTGAAGCTTTCTTT. It is translated as CASSLRGRTEAFF.

The chain recombines TRBV30 with TRBJ1-6; D remains unclear. Trimming stripped 8 bases from V and 6 bases from J, with 20 bases between. CDR3 length equals 15 residues. The germline CDR1 and CDR2 sequences are GTSNPN and SVGIG (reference sequence). The CDR3 bases are TGTGCCCGGTGGGATAAAGGGCAAGCTAATTCACCCCTCCACTTT. Translation: CARWDKGQANSPLHF.

This chain uses TRBV12-3 or TRBV12-4 with TRBJ2-3, with a tentative D call TRBD1 (5 bases). This CDR3 spans 13 amino acids. With 8 bases removed from V and 0 bases from J, the gap between germline ends came to 9 bases. The CDR3 bases are TGTGCCAGCCAGGACACTAGCACAGATACGCAGTATTTT. The encoded protein is CASQDTSTDTQYF.